This is a list of T cell receptor beta chains from one sample in a study of blood T cell repertoires in COVID-19. Assay: immunoSEQ multiplex PCR; the TCRdb copy retains only in-frame clones and omits some. Counted here are 250,000 to 350,000 clones, approximately 87% occurring once; the ten biggest clones make up less than 3.5%. Sequenced: peripheral blood. The source is a woman aged 25 to 39 with COVID-19, enrolled during active disease. Both conserved end residues are part of each CDR3. Each record gives: clone size, V gene, D gene, J gene, CDR3 DNA, CDR3 protein. D genes are given only for firm matches. Where a row states a size, it is once, few, many or the class of an expanded clone; other rows omit it.

>-|TRBV28|-|TRBJ1-4
TGTGCCAGCAGTTTTCTCAGTCGGGTTTTTGAAAAACTGTTTTTT
CASSFLSRVFEKLFF
>-|TRBV28|TRBD1|TRBJ2-2
TGTGCCAGCATCTCACAGGGGGCGTACGGGGAGCTGTTTTTT
CASISQGAYGELFF
>once|TRBV18|TRBD1|TRBJ1-6
TGTGCCAGCTCACCAGACGGACAGGTCGGTGCCTCACCCCTCCACTTT
CASSPDGQVGASPLHF
>-|TRBV5-1|TRBD2|TRBJ2-1
TGCGCCAGCAGCTTGGGGGCTAGCGGGAGGGCCAGTCTGTTCTTC
CASSLGASGRASLFF
>few|TRBV7-9|TRBD1|TRBJ1-6
TGTGCCAGCAGCTTAGCCGGACAGGCAAATTCACCCCTCCACTTT
CASSLAGQANSPLHF
>few|TRBV19|-|TRBJ2-7
TGTGCCAGTAGTATAGATCTGACAGGTCCCTACGAGCAGTACTTC
CASSIDLTGPYEQYF
>-|TRBV5-1|-|TRBJ2-7
TGCGCCAGCAGCTTTATGGACAGATTGAGCTACGAGCAGTACTTC
CASSFMDRLSYEQYF
>-|TRBV14|TRBD2|TRBJ2-1
TGTGCCAGCAGCCAAGGATTTAGTTGGCGGGAGCTCGACAATGAGCAGTTCTTC
CASSQGFSWRELDNEQFF
>-|TRBV5-1|TRBD1|TRBJ2-6
TGCGCCAGCAGCTCACAACCGGGACAGGGGACCGGGGCCAACGTCCTGACTTTC
CASSSQPGQGTGANVLTF
>-|TRBV18|-|TRBJ1-1
TGTGCCAGCTCAAACAAGAACACTGAAGCTTTCTTT
CASSNKNTEAFF
>-|TRBV5-1|-|TRBJ2-7
TGCGCCAGCAGCTCCATAGAAACCTACGAGCAGTACTTC
CASSSIETYEQYF
>-|TRBV7-8|TRBD1|TRBJ1-4
TGTGCCAGCAGCTTAGCACAGGGGGCATTGGAAAAACTGTTTTTT
CASSLAQGALEKLFF
>few|TRBV29-1|-|TRBJ1-1
TGCAGCGCCAAGACCAGGGGTCGGAACACTGAAGCTTTCTTT
CSAKTRGRNTEAFF
>-|TRBV6-6|TRBD1|TRBJ2-7
TGTGCCAGCAGTTCAGGACAGGGAGGCCACGAGCAGTACTTC
CASSSGQGGHEQYF
>-|TRBV9|TRBD2|TRBJ2-5
TGTGCCAGCAGCGTAGCGTGGACTAGCGGGAGTCGGGAGACCCAGTACTTC
CASSVAWTSGSRETQYF
>-|TRBV5-1|-|TRBJ2-7
TGCGCCAGCAGCTCGACTACTACCCACTACGAGCAGTACTTC
CASSSTTTHYEQYF
>-|TRBV19|TRBD1|TRBJ1-4
TGTGCCAGTAGTCCCCAGACAGGGGGCGCCGCAAATGAAAAACTGTTTTTT
CASSPQTGGAANEKLFF
>-|TRBV5-4|TRBD1|TRBJ1-6
TGTGCCAGCAGCACGGGACAGGAGAATTCACCCCTCCACTTT
CASSTGQENSPLHF
>-|TRBV29-1|TRBD2|TRBJ2-7
TGCAGCGTCACCGGGACTAGCGGGTACGAGCAGTACTTC
CSVTGTSGYEQYF
>-|TRBV30|-|TRBJ2-1
TGTGCCTGGAACGCCAGGGGCAGGGAGCAGTTCTTC
CAWNARGREQFF
>-|TRBV7-2|-|TRBJ2-1
TGTGCCAGCAGCTTAGTTGGCGGGGGCAACAATGAGCAGTTCTTC
CASSLVGGGNNEQFF
>-|TRBV18|TRBD1|TRBJ1-5
TGTGCCAGCTCACCCGACAGGGGCGATCAGCCCCAGCATTTT
CASSPDRGDQPQHF
>-|TRBV19|-|TRBJ2-3
TGTGCCAGTACCGCTCTCAGGGATTCGGGCCCAGATACGCAGTATTTT
CASTALRDSGPDTQYF
>-|TRBV9|TRBD1|TRBJ1-1
TGTGCCAGCAGCGTGAGAGGGACAGGGGCAGAAGCTTTCTTT
CASSVRGTGAEAFF
>once|TRBV5-6|TRBD2|TRBJ2-1
TGTGCCAGCAGCGGAGCGGGACTAGCGGATTACAATGAGCAGTTCTTC
CASSGAGLADYNEQFF
>-|TRBV11-2|-|TRBJ1-5
TGTGCCAGCAGCTTAGGGCAGGGTGGGATCAATCAGCCCCAGCATTTT
CASSLGQGGINQPQHF
>-|TRBV27|TRBD1|TRBJ2-7
TGTGCCAGCAGTTATCGGGCTCTCCGGGACAGGGACCTATTCAGCCATTACTACGAGCAGTACTTC
CASSYRALRDRDLFSHYYEQYF
>-|TRBV20-1|-|TRBJ2-5
TGCAGTGCTTCGGGAGAGACCCAGTACTTC
CSASGETQYF
>-|TRBV5-4|-|TRBJ1-5
TGTGCCAGCAGCAAGTGGGGAACAGGTAATCAGCCCCAGCATTTT
CASSKWGTGNQPQHF
>-|TRBV3-1/TRBV3-2|TRBD2|TRBJ2-1
TGTGCCAGCAGCCAAGATTGGGCTAGCGGGAGGTTTTCCAATGAGCAGTTCTTC
CASSQDWASGRFSNEQFF
>-|TRBV29-1|TRBD2|TRBJ2-5
TGCAGCGCCGGACACCCGGGACTAGCGGGAGTTGAGGAGACCCAGTACTTC
CSAGHPGLAGVEETQYF
>-|TRBV9|TRBD1|TRBJ1-1
TGTGCCAGCAGCGACCGAGGACAGGGGAAGGGGAACACTGAAGCTTTCTTT
CASSDRGQGKGNTEAFF
>-|TRBV3-1/TRBV3-2|TRBD1|TRBJ2-7
TGTGCCAGCAGCCGGGGGACAGTCTACGAGCAGTACTTC
CASSRGTVYEQYF
>-|TRBV13|TRBD1|TRBJ1-1
TGTGCCAGCAGCTTAGGCCGCGGGAGGGGGCCTGAAGCTTTCTTT
CASSLGRGRGPEAFF
>-|TRBV5-5|-|TRBJ2-1
TGTGCCAGCAGCTTAGAGGGTAAATCCTACAATGAGCAGTTCTTC
CASSLEGKSYNEQFF
>-|TRBV7-6|TRBD2|TRBJ2-3
TGTGCCAGCAGCCGAGCCGGCGGACTAGCGGGAGTGGAGAACACAGATACGCAGTATTTT
CASSRAGGLAGVENTDTQYF
>-|TRBV15|TRBD2|TRBJ2-3
TGTGCCACCAGCAGACTAGCGGCGATCACAGATACGCAGTATTTT
CATSRLAAITDTQYF
>-|TRBV2|TRBD1|TRBJ2-2
TGTGCCAGCAGTGACAGGGGGCCCACCGGGGAGCTGTTTTTT
CASSDRGPTGELFF
>-|TRBV11-2|TRBD2|TRBJ2-7
TGTGCCAGCAGCTTAGAGGGGCGGGGGGTGAAGATGTACGAGCAGTACTTC
CASSLEGRGVKMYEQYF
>-|TRBV5-1|-|TRBJ2-7
TGCGCCAGCAGCTTAGATACGGGTCTCAACGAGCAGTACTTC
CASSLDTGLNEQYF
>-|TRBV5-4|-|TRBJ2-3
TGTGCCAGCAGCTGGGGGGGCAGGGACACAGATACGCAGTATTTT
CASSWGGRDTDTQYF
>-|TRBV27|-|TRBJ2-7
TGTGCCAGCAAACCCCGAGTGATATCCTACGAGCAGTACTTC
CASKPRVISYEQYF
>-|TRBV19|TRBD2|TRBJ2-1
TGTGCCAGTAGTATATCTAGCGGGAGGGCCGATGAGCAGTTCTTC
CASSISSGRADEQFF
>-|TRBV19|-|TRBJ1-1
TGTGCCAGTAGTAAAAGTGGCACAGGGAGCACTGAAGCTTTCTTT
CASSKSGTGSTEAFF
>once|TRBV12-3/TRBV12-4|-|TRBJ2-1
TGTGCCAGCAGTTTAGCAAGCGCCAATGAGCAGTTCTTC
CASSLASANEQFF
>-|TRBV6-5|TRBD1|TRBJ2-5
TGTGCCACCGGGGACAGGCGAAGGTACCAAGAGACCCAGTACTTC
CATGDRRRYQETQYF
>-|TRBV5-1|-|TRBJ1-4
TGCGCCAGCAGCTTGGCCATCCGGGGTGAAAAACTGTTTTTT
CASSLAIRGEKLFF
>-|TRBV25-1|TRBD1|TRBJ1-2
TGTGCCAGCAGTCGGACAGGGGGCAACTATGGCTACACCTTC
CASSRTGGNYGYTF
>few|TRBV7-8|TRBD1|TRBJ1-1
TGTGCCAGCAGCCCACGGACAGGGACCCATGAAGCTTTCTTT
CASSPRTGTHEAFF
>-|TRBV2|-|TRBJ1-2
TGTGCCAGCAGTGGCCAGGGTAAGACCTATGGCTACACCTTC
CASSGQGKTYGYTF
>-|TRBV5-1|TRBD1|TRBJ2-3
TGCGCCAGCGGACAGGGCGAGACAGATACGCAGTATTTT
CASGQGETDTQYF
>-|TRBV6-5|TRBD2|TRBJ2-1
TGTGCCAGCAGTTCCGGACTAGCGGCCCTTTACAATGAGCAGTTCTTC
CASSSGLAALYNEQFF
>-|TRBV15|-|TRBJ1-5
TGTGCCACCAGCAGAGGACAGGCTAATCAGCCCCAGCATTTT
CATSRGQANQPQHF
>-|TRBV15|-|TRBJ1-1
TGTGCCACCAGCAGAGATAGAGATATCTCCGAAGCTTTCTTT
CATSRDRDISEAFF
>-|TRBV11-2|TRBD1|TRBJ1-5
TGTGCCAGCAGCTTAGGGACAGGGGGCAATCAGCCCCAGCATTTT
CASSLGTGGNQPQHF
>-|TRBV7-2|TRBD2|TRBJ2-1
TGTGCCAGCAGCTTCCCTACTAGCGGGGCCTCTAACGAGCAGTTCTTC
CASSFPTSGASNEQFF
>-|TRBV5-6|-|TRBJ1-2
TGTGCCAGCAGCTTGGGACAGGCTAACTATGGCTACACCTTC
CASSLGQANYGYTF
>-|TRBV27|-|TRBJ1-5
TGTGCCAGCAGTTTCCGGCGGGATCAGCCCCAGCATTTT
CASSFRRDQPQHF
>-|TRBV7-8|TRBD2|TRBJ2-7
TGTGCCAGCAGTTCCCAGGTGGGAGGGCCCCACGAGCAGTACTTC
CASSSQVGGPHEQYF
>-|TRBV6-1|TRBD1|TRBJ1-3
TGTGCCAGCAGTGAAGGACAGGGTGGGACCACCATATATTTT
CASSEGQGGTTIYF